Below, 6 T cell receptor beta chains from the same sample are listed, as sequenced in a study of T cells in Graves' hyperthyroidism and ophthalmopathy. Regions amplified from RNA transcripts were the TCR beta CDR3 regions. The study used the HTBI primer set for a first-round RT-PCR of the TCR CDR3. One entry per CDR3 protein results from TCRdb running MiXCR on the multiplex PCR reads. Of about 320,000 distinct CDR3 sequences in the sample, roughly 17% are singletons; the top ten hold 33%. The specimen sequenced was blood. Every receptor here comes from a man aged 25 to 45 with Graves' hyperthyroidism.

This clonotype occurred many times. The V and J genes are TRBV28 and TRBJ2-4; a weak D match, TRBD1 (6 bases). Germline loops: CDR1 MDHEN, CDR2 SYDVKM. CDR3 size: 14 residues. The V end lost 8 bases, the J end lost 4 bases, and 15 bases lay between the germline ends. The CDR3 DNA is TGTGCCAGCGGAACCCCGACAGGAAAAAACATTCAGTACTTC. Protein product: CASGTPTGKNIQYF.

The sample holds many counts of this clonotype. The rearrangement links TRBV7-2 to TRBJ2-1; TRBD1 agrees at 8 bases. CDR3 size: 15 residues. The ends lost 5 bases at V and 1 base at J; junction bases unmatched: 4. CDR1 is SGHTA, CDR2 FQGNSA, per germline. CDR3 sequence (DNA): TGTGCCAGCAGCCCCCGACAGGGGTCCTACAATGAGCAGTTCTTC. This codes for CASSPRQGSYNEQFF.

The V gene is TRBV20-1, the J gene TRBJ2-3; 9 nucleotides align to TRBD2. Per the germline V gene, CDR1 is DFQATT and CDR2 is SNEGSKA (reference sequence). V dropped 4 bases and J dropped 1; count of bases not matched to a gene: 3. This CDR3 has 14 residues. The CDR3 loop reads CSATSGARTDTQYF. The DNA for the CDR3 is TGCAGTGCTACTAGCGGGGCTCGCACAGATACGCAGTATTTT.

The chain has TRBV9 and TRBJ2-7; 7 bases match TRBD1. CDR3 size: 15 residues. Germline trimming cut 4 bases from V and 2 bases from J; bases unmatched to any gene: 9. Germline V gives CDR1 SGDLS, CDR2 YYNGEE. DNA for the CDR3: TGTGCCAGCAGCCCCCCGGGACAGAGACCCTACGAGCAGTACTTC. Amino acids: CASSPPGQRPYEQYF.

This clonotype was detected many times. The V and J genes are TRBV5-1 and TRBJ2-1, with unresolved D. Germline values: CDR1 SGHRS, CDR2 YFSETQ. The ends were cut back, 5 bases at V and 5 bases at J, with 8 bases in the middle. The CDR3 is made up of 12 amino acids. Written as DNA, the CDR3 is TGCGCCAGCAGGGAGTTTGACAATGAGCAGTTCTTC. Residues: CASREFDNEQFF.

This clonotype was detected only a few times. The CDR3 protein is CASSPRRLNNELYGYTF. In DNA, the CDR3 is TGTGCCAGCAGCCCGCGACGTCTAAACAACGAACTCTATGGCTACACCTTC. The rearrangement uses TRBV5-4 and TRBJ1-2; D unclear. CDR1 is SGHNT and CDR2 is YYREEE in the germline V gene (reference sequence). Trimming left V 4 bases short and J 4 bases short, with 23 bases between. The CDR3 extends over 17 amino acids.